What follows are 5 T cell receptor beta chains derived from one specimen sequenced in a study of blood T cell repertoires in COVID-19. The protocol was immunoSEQ multiplex PCR, while the TCRdb copy is restricted to in-frame clones and leaves out a portion. The profile shows approximately 240,000 clones, approximately 90% of them singletons. The sample consisted of PBMCs or T cells enriched from blood (not recorded which). The receptors here all came from a woman in her 30s with acute COVID-19.

The rearrangement links TRBV19 to TRBJ2-1; 7 positions match TRBD2. Germline V gives CDR1 LNHDA, CDR2 SQIVND (reference sequence). Trimming removed 1 base from V and 5 bases from J; junction bases left unmatched: 8. The length of the CDR3 is 16 residues. The CDR3 reads CASSIVERDPHNEQFF. The CDR3 nucleotides are TGTGCCAGTAGTATAGTTGAGCGGGATCCTCACAATGAGCAGTTCTTC.

The chain employs TRBV15 and TRBJ1-1; weak D call: TRBD1 (6 bases). This CDR3 contains 20 residues. V lost 2 bases and J 1 base, leaving 26 bases between the germline ends. Germline V CDR1 and CDR2: LNHNV, YYDKDF (reference sequence). This chain's CDR3 is CATSRYALVRGSRKNTEAFF. CDR3 nucleotide sequence: TGTGCCACCAGCAGATACGCTCTTGTCAGGGGAAGTAGGAAGAACACTGAAGCTTTCTTT.

This clone has ten or more counts. Relative to the germline gene, one junction end is altered; a read error may explain this. This chain connects TRBV18 to TRBJ1-6; D perhaps matches TRBD1 (6 bases). The CDR3 spans 15 residues. Germline V gene lookup returns CDR1 KGHSH and CDR2 LQKENI. The CDR3 loop reads CASSSPGHQNSPLHF. In DNA, the CDR3 is TGTGCCAGCTCATCACCGGGACACCAAAATTCACCCCTCCACTTT.

The rearrangement uses TRBV12-3 or TRBV12-4 and TRBJ1-2, with D hard to call. Deletions cut 5 bases from V and 7 bases from J, with 14 bases between. The CDR3 runs to 13 residues. CDR3 DNA sequence: TGTGCCAGCAGTCCCGTTGGAGGAACTGGCTACACCTTC. Translation: CASSPVGGTGYTF.

The chain uses TRBV29-1 and TRBJ2-1, with TRBD2 matching over 7 bases. Germline V gene lookup returns CDR1 SQVTM and CDR2 ANQGSEA. V was clipped by 1 base and J by 7 bases; unmatched bases: 7. The CDR3 loop spans 14 amino acids. In DNA, the CDR3 is TGCAGCGTTGAAGGCGGGGGTAGCGGAAATGAGCAGTTCTTC. It codes for CSVEGGGSGNEQFF.